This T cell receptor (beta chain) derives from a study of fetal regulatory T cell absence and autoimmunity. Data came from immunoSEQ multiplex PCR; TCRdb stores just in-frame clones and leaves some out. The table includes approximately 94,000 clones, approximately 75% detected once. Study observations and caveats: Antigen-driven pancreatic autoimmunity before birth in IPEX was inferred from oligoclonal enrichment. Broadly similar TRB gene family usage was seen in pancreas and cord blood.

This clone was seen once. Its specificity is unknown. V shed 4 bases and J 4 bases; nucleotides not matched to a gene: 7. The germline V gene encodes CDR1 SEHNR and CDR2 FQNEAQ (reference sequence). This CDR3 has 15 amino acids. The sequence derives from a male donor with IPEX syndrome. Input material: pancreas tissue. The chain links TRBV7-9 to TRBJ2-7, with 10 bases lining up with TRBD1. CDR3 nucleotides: TGTGCCAGCAGCTCCCGGACAGGGGGTTTATACGAGCAGTACTTC. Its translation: CASSSRTGGLYEQYF. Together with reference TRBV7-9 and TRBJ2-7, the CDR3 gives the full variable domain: DTGVSQNPRHKITKRGQNVTFRCDPISEHNRLYWYRQTLGQGPEFLTYFQNEAQLEKSRLLSDRFSAERPKGSFSTLEIQRTEQGDSAMYLCASSSRTGGLYEQYFGPGTRLTVT.